The 8 T cell receptor beta chains in this list originate from one sample, sequenced in a study of early T cells in non-severe SARS-CoV-2 infection. Via MiXCR, TCRdb re-called the 5' RACE reads, giving one row per CDR3 protein. The table shows about 83,000 distinct CDR3 sequences, with more than 13% occurring only once. The sample was whole blood. These receptor sequences come from an adult who was a healthcare worker with PCR-confirmed SARS-CoV-2 infection or an uninfected control (not recorded which).

Many counts were recorded for this clonotype. The rearrangement joins TRBV18 to TRBJ1-1; D possibly corresponds to TRBD1 (6 bases). The CDR3 is 14 amino acids. V lost 3 bases and J 10 bases, leaving 18 bases between the germline ends. The germline gives CDR1 KGHSH, CDR2 LQKENI. The CDR3 DNA is TGTGCCAGCTCACCCGCTGGGGGGGCACTGAGAGCTTTCTTT. It is translated as CASSPAGGALRAFF. Variable domain in full (rest from reference TRBV18 and TRBJ1-1): NAGVMQNPRHLVRRRGQEARLRCSPMKGHSHVYWYRQLPEEGLKFMVYLQKENIIDESGMPKERFSAEFPKEGPSILRIQQVVRGDSAAYFCASSPAGGALRAFFGQGTRLTVV.

This clonotype has ten or more counts. The chain carries TRBV12-3 or TRBV12-4 and TRBJ2-1, with a possible D match to TRBD2 (6 bases). Trimming cost V 6 bases and J 3 bases, with 12 bases left between them. There are 14 residues in the CDR3. CDR3: CASREGRVYNEQFF. The CDR3 DNA follows: TGTGCCAGCAGGGAGGGCAGGGTCTACAATGAGCAGTTCTTC.

The gene calls are TRBV29-1 and TRBJ2-1, with D possibly matching TRBD1 (6 bases). Germline V gives CDR1 SQVTM, CDR2 ANQGSEA. CDR3 length: 13 residues. V dropped 3 bases and J dropped 5 bases, with 11 bases sitting between them. The CDR3 region is CSVETDRNNEQFF. DNA for the CDR3: TGCAGCGTTGAGACAGACAGGAACAATGAGCAGTTCTTC.

This clonotype was counted between two and nine times. V and J are TRBV24-1 and TRBJ2-5, with D possibly matching TRBD1 (6 bases). The CDR3 contains 14 residues. Germline assignment: CDR1 KGHDR and CDR2 SFDVKD. V was clipped by 3 bases and J by 1 base, with 8 bases between them. The CDR3 coding sequence is TGTGCCACCAGTGATGGGACATTCCAAGAGACCCAGTACTTC. Translating it yields CATSDGTFQETQYF.

The chain links TRBV20-1 to TRBJ2-5; possibly TRBD2 for D (6 bases). Germline V gene sequence: CDR1 DFQATT, CDR2 SNEGSKA (reference sequence). The CDR3 is 14 amino acids. V lost 6 bases, J lost 3 bases, and 17 bases lay in between. CDR3 sequence: CSARRDLPEETQYF. The DNA of the CDR3 is TGCAGTGCCCGGCGGGACCTCCCCGAAGAGACCCAGTACTTC.

The sample holds many counts of this clonotype. This rearrangement joins TRBV5-1 to TRBJ2-1; 14 bases agree with TRBD2. The CDR3 totals 18 residues. The germline V gene has CDR1 SGHRS and CDR2 YFSETQ. Unmatched junction bases numbered 14, after V lost 5 bases and J lost 7 bases. The CDR3 loop reads CASSQPPGLAGEGNEQFF. CDR3 DNA sequence: TGCGCCAGCAGTCAACCTCCGGGACTAGCGGGAGAAGGGAATGAGCAGTTCTTC.

This clonotype has only a few counts. The V call is TRBV3-1, the J call TRBJ1-1; 9 nucleotides align to TRBD1. Trimming removed 5 bases from V and 6 bases from J; junction bases left unmatched: 7. The CDR3 is 14 amino acids. Looked up from germline, CDR1 is LGHDT and CDR2 is YNNKEL (reference sequence). The CDR3: CASSETGGSAEAFF. DNA for the CDR3: TGTGCCAGCAGCGAAACAGGGGGCTCTGCTGAAGCTTTCTTT.

This clonotype has just a few counts. This sequence joins TRBV7-6 and TRBJ2-1; 7 bases are shared with TRBD2. Trimming cost V 4 bases and J 0 bases; bases outside gene matches: 6. There are 16 residues in the CDR3. Germline lookup yields CDR1 SGHVS and CDR2 FNYEAQ. CDR3 amino acids: CASSSAGGSSYNEQFF. The CDR3 DNA follows: TGTGCCAGCAGCTCCGCCGGCGGGAGCTCCTACAATGAGCAGTTCTTC.